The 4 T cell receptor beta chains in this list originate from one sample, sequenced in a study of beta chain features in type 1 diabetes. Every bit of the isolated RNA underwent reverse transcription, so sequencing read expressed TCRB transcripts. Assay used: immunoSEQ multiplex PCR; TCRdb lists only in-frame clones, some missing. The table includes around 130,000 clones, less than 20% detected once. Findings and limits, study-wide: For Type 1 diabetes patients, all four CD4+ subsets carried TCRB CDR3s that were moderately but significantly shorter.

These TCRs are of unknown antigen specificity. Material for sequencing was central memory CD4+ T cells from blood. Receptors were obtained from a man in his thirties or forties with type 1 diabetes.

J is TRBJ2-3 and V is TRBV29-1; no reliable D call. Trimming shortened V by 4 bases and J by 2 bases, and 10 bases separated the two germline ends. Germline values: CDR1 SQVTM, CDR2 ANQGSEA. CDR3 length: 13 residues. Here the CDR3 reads CSVGGGYTDTQYF. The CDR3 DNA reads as TGCAGCGTTGGGGGTGGGTACACAGATACGCAGTATTTT.

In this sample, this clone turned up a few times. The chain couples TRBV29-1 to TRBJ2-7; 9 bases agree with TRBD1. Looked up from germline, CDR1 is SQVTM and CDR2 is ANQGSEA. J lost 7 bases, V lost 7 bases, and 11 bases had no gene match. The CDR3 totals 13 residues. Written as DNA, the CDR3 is TGCAGCGCTTTTGAACAGGGGGCGCGTGAGCAGTACTTC. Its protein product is CSAFEQGAREQYF.

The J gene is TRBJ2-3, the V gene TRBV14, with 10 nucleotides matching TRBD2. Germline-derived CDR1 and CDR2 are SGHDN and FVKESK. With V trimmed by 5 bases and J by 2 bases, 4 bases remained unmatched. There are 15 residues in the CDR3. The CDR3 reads CASSVSGGATDTQYF. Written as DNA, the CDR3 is TGTGCCAGCAGCGTAAGCGGGGGGGCCACAGATACGCAGTATTTT.

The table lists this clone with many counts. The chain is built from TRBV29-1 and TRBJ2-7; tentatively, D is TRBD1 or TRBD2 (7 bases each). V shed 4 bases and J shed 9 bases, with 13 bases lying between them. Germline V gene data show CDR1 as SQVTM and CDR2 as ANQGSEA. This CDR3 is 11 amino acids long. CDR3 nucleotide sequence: TGCAGCGTTGCACAGGGGAGGGGGCAGTACTTC. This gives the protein CSVAQGRGQYF.